These 26 T cell receptor beta chains were all obtained from the same sample, sequenced in a study of radiation and T cells in renal cell carcinoma. Described time point: blood 2 weeks post-SBRT. Treatment denoted: 15 Gy SBRT to primary tumor, nephrectomy 4 weeks later. Sequencing was performed with immunoSEQ multiplex PCR; in TCRdb, only in-frame clones are kept and a portion is missing. The sample has tens of thousands of clones, around three quarters seen once; the top ten hold over 6%. Source: blood, taken from a patient whose treatment included radiotherapy and nephrectomy. These receptors were collected from a man aged 55-75 years with renal cell carcinoma.

In DNA, the CDR3 is TGTGCCACCGAGACAGGGTATGGCTACACCTTC. Translation gives CATETGYGYTF. This chain connects TRBV19 to TRBJ1-2, with TRBD1 matching 7 bases. Trimming removed 10 bases from V and 5 bases from J; junction bases left unmatched: 4. The CDR3 loop spans 11 amino acids. Germline CDR1 and CDR2: LNHDA and SQIVND (reference sequence). Full variable domain (rest looked up from reference TRBV19 and TRBJ1-2): DGGITQSPKYLFRKEGQNVTLSCEQNLNHDAMYWYRQDPGQGLRLIYYSQIVNDFQKGDIAEGYSVSREKKESFPLTVTSAQKNPTAFYLCATETGYGYTFGSGTRLTVV.

The chain uses TRBV10-1 and TRBJ2-7, with 8 bases aligning to TRBD1. The CDR3 covers 15 residues. In germline, CDR1 is WNHNN, CDR2 SYGVQD (reference sequence). Trimming cost V 1 base and J 0 bases; bases outside gene matches: 2. The CDR3 DNA reads TGCGCCAGCAGTGAGTACAGGGGGAGCTCCTACGAGCAGTACTTC. Translating gives CASSEYRGSSYEQYF.

This rearrangement joins TRBV27 to TRBJ2-7, with TRBD2 matching over 11 bases. V lost 6 bases, J lost 4 bases, and 2 bases stayed unmatched. The CDR3 loop spans 13 amino acids. Germline V CDR1 and CDR2: MNHEY, SMNVEV (reference sequence). CDR3 protein: CASRASGRYEQYV. In DNA, the CDR3 is TGTGCCAGCAGGGCTAGCGGGAGGTACGAGCAGTACGTC.

The chain links TRBV7-9 to TRBJ1-2; the match to TRBD1 covers 7 bases. Germline-derived CDR1 and CDR2 are SEHNR and FQNEAQ (reference sequence). The V and J ends lost 5 bases and 4 bases, in that order; junction bases with no gene match: 10. The CDR3 is 15 amino acids. As DNA, the CDR3 is TGTGCCAGCAGCCCCCAGGGGGGGAGGTTCTATGGCTACACCTTC. Translated: CASSPQGGRFYGYTF.

The V call is TRBV4-3, the J call TRBJ2-1; tentative D call: TRBD1 (5 bases). This CDR3 is built from 15 residues. Germline V gene lookup returns CDR1 LGHNA and CDR2 YSLEER. V was shortened by 4 bases and J by 10 bases, with 20 bases between the two germline ends. The CDR3: CASSLSWQGSQEQFF. The CDR3 DNA reads as TGCGCCAGCAGCCTTTCGTGGCAGGGAAGTCAGGAGCAGTTCTTC.

The chain is built from TRBV5-5 and TRBJ2-2; 10 bases fit TRBD1. The CDR3 runs 16 residues. V shed 1 base and J 3 bases; nucleotides not matched to a gene: 3. Per germline, CDR1 SGHKS and CDR2 YYEKEE (reference sequence). The DNA for the CDR3 is TGTGCCAGCAGCTTGTCGACAGGGGGCGACACCGGGGAGCTGTTTTTT. Translation: CASSLSTGGDTGELFF.

The genes are TRBV19 and TRBJ2-5, with D possibly matching TRBD2 (6 bases). The CDR3 spans 13 residues. V was pared by 3 bases and J by 4 bases, with 9 bases between. Germline CDR1 LNHDA, CDR2 SQIVND (reference sequence). The CDR3 sequence is CASSIAGTETQYF. The CDR3 DNA follows: TGTGCCAGTAGTATCGCGGGAACAGAGACCCAGTACTTC.

V gene TRBV2 combines with J gene TRBJ2-3; D call uncertain. Looked up from germline, CDR1 is SNHLY and CDR2 is FYNNEI. The ends were cut back, 8 bases at V and 2 bases at J, with 14 bases in the middle. The CDR3 extends over 14 amino acids. CDR3 residues: CASCDVRLTDTQYF. The CDR3 DNA follows: TGTGCCAGCTGCGACGTCCGTCTCACAGATACGCAGTATTTT.

The chain links TRBV27 to TRBJ1-2; no reliable D call. V lost 4 bases and J 8 bases, leaving 11 bases between the germline ends. The CDR3 consists of 12 residues. Per the germline V gene, CDR1 is MNHEY and CDR2 is SMNVEV (reference sequence). The CDR3 bases are TGTGCCAGCAGTTCGCGCAATAGCGGCTACACCTTC. Its protein is CASSSRNSGYTF.

The chain uses TRBV10-1 and TRBJ2-1; D possibly corresponds to TRBD2 (7 bases). With 2 bases removed from V and 8 bases from J, the gap between germline ends came to 19 bases. The germline V gene has CDR1 WNHNN and CDR2 SYGVQD (reference sequence). The CDR3 is 16 amino acids. The CDR3 reads CASSEKGGGLLDEQFF. CDR3 sequence (DNA): TGCGCCAGCAGTGAGAAGGGGGGGGGACTGCTAGATGAGCAGTTCTTC.

As to this clone: The junction departs from germline at one end; a sequencing error may be responsible. CDR3 nucleotide sequence: TGTGCCAGCAGCGTAGAGGGACAGGGGTATGGCTACACCTTC. The encoded protein is CASSVEGQGYGYTF. This chain links TRBV11-2 with TRBJ1-2; 10 bases are a match to TRBD1. Germline CDR1 reads SGHAT; CDR2 reads FQNNGV. This CDR3 is 14 amino acids long.

The chain uses TRBV6-1 and TRBJ2-7, with 9 bases aligning to TRBD2. The CDR3 consists of 13 residues. Germline CDR1 reads MNHNS; CDR2 reads SASEGT. CDR3 sequence: CASSETSGYERYV. Here the CDR3 DNA reads TGTGCCAGCAGTGAGACTAGCGGTTACGAGCGGTACGTC.

V usage is TRBV6-1 and J usage is TRBJ1-6, with D possibly matching TRBD1 (5 bases). The germline V and J ends were trimmed by 8 bases and 5 bases, with 7 bases remaining between them. CDR1 is MNHNS and CDR2 is SASEGT in the germline V gene. The CDR3 covers 12 residues. The CDR3 nucleotides are TGTGCCAGCGCGACAGATAATTCACCCCTCCACTTT. Protein product: CASATDNSPLHF.

This clone was seen just once. The rearrangement joins TRBV9 to TRBJ2-5; D gene ambiguous. There are 13 residues in the CDR3. The V end lost 3 bases, the J end lost 4 bases, and 10 bases lay between the germline ends. CDR1 is SGDLS, CDR2 YYNGEE, per germline. The CDR3 reads CASSGPGSETQYF. The CDR3 nucleotides are TGTGCCAGCAGCGGCCCCGGGTCAGAGACCCAGTACTTC.

This sequence joins TRBV7-3 and TRBJ2-5; TRBD2 aligns across 15 bases. CDR1 is SGHTA, CDR2 FQGTGA, per germline. This CDR3 spans 16 amino acids. Trimming at V came to 4 bases and at J to 5 bases, leaving 5 bases not matched to a gene. The CDR3 reads CASSSGTSGRMETQYF. CDR3 nucleotide sequence: TGTGCCAGCAGCTCCGGGACTAGCGGGAGGATGGAGACCCAGTACTTC.

The chain combines TRBV2 with TRBJ1-6; tentative D call: TRBD1 (5 bases). The V end was cut by 3 bases, the J end by 7 bases, with 10 bases between. This CDR3 comprises 14 residues. Germline assignment: CDR1 SNHLY and CDR2 FYNNEI. The CDR3 reads CASSDPQVNSPLHF. Here the CDR3 DNA reads TGTGCCAGCAGTGACCCACAGGTGAATTCACCCCTCCACTTT.

The V gene is TRBV19, the J gene TRBJ2-1; 10 bases fit TRBD1. The J segment lost 7 bases and the V segment lost 5 bases, leaving 11 bases of the junction unmatched. There are 16 residues in the CDR3. Germline V gene data show CDR1 as LNHDA and CDR2 as SQIVND (reference sequence). This CDR3 reads CASSLGRDRGKNEQFF. For the CDR3, the DNA is TGTGCCAGTAGTCTGGGCCGGGACAGGGGAAAAAATGAGCAGTTCTTC.

The rearrangement uses TRBV7-3 and TRBJ2-1, with D possibly called TRBD1 or TRBD2 (5 bases each). Trimming took 3 bases from V and 0 from J, leaving 12 bases between them. Germline CDR1 reads SGHTA; CDR2 reads FQGTGA. This CDR3 is built from 16 residues. The chain's CDR3 is CASSLDRDASYNEQFF. In DNA form, the CDR3 reads TGTGCCAGCAGCTTGGACCGGGACGCCTCCTACAATGAGCAGTTCTTC.

This clone has a single count. V and J are TRBV5-4 and TRBJ2-1; 14 bases agree with TRBD2. The CDR3 covers 17 residues. CDR1 SGHNT and CDR2 YYREEE come from the germline V gene (reference sequence). The V segment lost 4 bases and the J segment 5 bases; nucleotides outside the gene matches: 8. CDR3 sequence (DNA): TGTGCCAGCAGCCCAGGGACTAGCGGGGGTTCCGACAATGAGCAGTTCTTC. This translates into CASSPGTSGGSDNEQFF. The full variable domain, with the rest looked up from reference TRBV5-4 and TRBJ2-1, is ETGVTQSPTHLIKTRGQQVTLRCSSQSGHNTVSWYQQALGQGPQFIFQYYREEENGRGNFPPRFSGLQFPNYSSELNVNALELDDSALYLCASSPGTSGGSDNEQFFGPGTRLTVL.

This rearrangement joins TRBV11-2 to TRBJ1-5; D is perhaps TRBD1 (6 bases). The CDR3 has 13 amino acids. Germline V gene data show CDR1 as SGHAT and CDR2 as FQNNGV. The ends were cut back, 5 bases at V and 10 bases at J, with 15 bases in the middle. CDR3: CASSPGQGTPQHF. Here the CDR3 DNA reads TGTGCCAGCAGCCCGGGGCAGGGGACCCCCCAGCATTTT. Drawing the rest from reference TRBV11-2 and TRBJ1-5, the complete variable domain is EAGVAQSPRYKIIEKRQSVAFWCNPISGHATLYWYQQILGQGPKLLIQFQNNGVVDDSQLPKDRFSAERLKGVDSTLKIQPAKLEDSAVYLCASSPGQGTPQHFGDGTRLSIL.

V usage is TRBV28 and J usage is TRBJ1-2; 7 positions match TRBD1. The V gene end was trimmed by 6 bases and the J gene end by 2 bases; junction bases not matched to a gene: 9. The CDR3 spans 15 residues. Germline CDR1 and CDR2: MDHEN and SYDVKM. The DNA for the CDR3 is TGTGCCAGCAGCGAAGGGACAGCCGACAACTATGGCTACACCTTC. It encodes CASSEGTADNYGYTF.

The chain combines TRBV7-3 with TRBJ2-3, with D maybe TRBD2 (6 bases). V lost 2 bases and J 4 bases, leaving 13 bases between the germline ends. CDR1 is SGHTA, CDR2 FQGTGA, per germline. The CDR3 loop spans 15 amino acids. The CDR3 loop is CASSLVGGEADTQYF. The CDR3 nucleotides are TGTGCCAGCAGCTTAGTGGGAGGAGAAGCAGATACGCAGTATTTT.

This chain links TRBV2 with TRBJ1-2, with a possible D match to TRBD1 (5 bases). In germline, CDR1 is SNHLY, CDR2 FYNNEI. CDR3 length: 15 residues. The V and J ends lost 6 bases and 0 bases respectively, with 14 bases between them. CDR3 DNA sequence: TGTGCCAGCAGCGCCCGGACAACGGCTAACTATGGCTACACCTTC. Translated, it gives CASSARTTANYGYTF.

The chain links TRBV5-1 to TRBJ2-1; D not resolved. CDR1 and CDR2 from the germline V gene are SGHRS and YFSETQ. The CDR3 spans 13 residues. V was clipped by 2 bases and J by 2 bases, with 5 bases between them. CDR3 in amino acids: CASSLGTYNEQFF. CDR3 bases: TGCGCCAGCAGCTTAGGGACCTACAATGAGCAGTTCTTC.

The chain links TRBV6-6 to TRBJ2-7; 8 nucleotides align to TRBD2. The germline V gene encodes CDR1 MNHNY and CDR2 SVGAGI (reference sequence). The V segment lost 4 bases and the J segment 7 bases; nucleotides outside the gene matches: 9. This CDR3 region has 14 residues. The CDR3 loop reads CASSSTTLADEQYV. Written as DNA, the CDR3 is TGTGCCAGCAGTTCCACCACACTAGCGGATGAGCAGTACGTC.

The CDR3 loop reads CASSYRTGDTEAFF. The CDR3 DNA reads as TGTGCCAGCAGTTATCGGACAGGGGACACTGAAGCTTTCTTT. The rearrangement joins TRBV5-4 to TRBJ1-1; 9 nucleotides align to TRBD1. The CDR3 is made up of 14 amino acids. V lost 5 bases and J lost 3; bases outside the gene matches: 5. Germline loops: CDR1 SGHNT, CDR2 YYREEE (reference sequence).